This record concerns one T cell receptor beta chain sequence. Its antigen is currently unknown. Germline CDR1 reads MDHEN; CDR2 reads SYDVKM. This CDR3 spans 17 amino acids. V was clipped by 7 bases and J by 2 bases, with 18 bases between them. This specimen comes from a study of OX40 agonist ivuxolimab in advanced cancers. Study-level points and caveats: Averaged across samples, CD8+ T cells carried more expanded clones than CD4+ did. Clonal expansion from baseline to week 6 occurred in both CD4+ and CD8+ T cells. Patients who responded partially at 0.1-3.0 mg/kg showed clonal expansion ranking among the lowest.

Assay: immunoSEQ multiplex PCR; the TCRdb copy retains only in-frame clones and omits some. The profile shows some 85,000 clones, roughly 90% of them singletons. Sample: CD4+ or CD8+ T cells sorted from blood, taken in a trial of the OX40 agonist ivuxolimab. The TCR sequence derives from an adult with an advanced solid tumor such as melanoma, head and neck, liver or kidney cancer. V is TRBV28 and J is TRBJ2-6; D may be TRBD1 or TRBD2 (6 bases each). The CDR3 here is CASTSDTGRPGANVLTF. As DNA, the CDR3 is TGTGCCAGCACTAGCGATACAGGGAGGCCTGGGGCCAACGTCCTGACTTTC.